These T cell receptor beta chains were read from a single sample in a study of Graves' ophthalmopathy and Graves' hyperthyroidism. Each CDR3 protein is one row after TCRdb ran MiXCR on the multiplex PCR reads. This table holds roughly 400,000 distinct CDR3 sequences, around 19% found once. The material sequenced was peripheral blood. The origin of the receptors is a woman aged 18 to 35 with Graves' ophthalmopathy. CDR3s include the opening cysteine and the closing phenylalanine or tryptophan. Each record gives: D gene, V gene, clone size, CDR3 length, J gene, CDR3 protein, CDR3 DNA. A D gene is named only where the DNA matches it firmly. A clone size is listed for some rows: how often the clone was seen (once, few, many), or a class if it is expanded.

D gene: .; V gene: TRBV6-2/TRBV6-3; clone size: many; CDR3 length: 18; J gene: TRBJ2-7; CDR3 protein: CASSPTGLEWSGSYEQYF; CDR3 DNA: TGTGCCAGCAGTCCCACGGGGCTGGAGTGGTCGGGCTCCTACGAGCAGTACTTC
D gene: .; V gene: TRBV7-2; clone size: many; CDR3 length: 18; J gene: TRBJ1-3; CDR3 protein: CASSLARGMAHSGNTIYF; CDR3 DNA: TGTGCCAGCAGCTTAGCCCGTGGAATGGCCCACTCTGGAAACACCATATATTTT
D gene: .; V gene: TRBV6-1; clone size: many; CDR3 length: 13; J gene: TRBJ1-2; CDR3 protein: CASRDPGDYGYTF; CDR3 DNA: TGTGCCAGCAGAGACCCCGGGGACTATGGCTACACCTTC
D gene: TRBD1; V gene: TRBV5-1; clone size: many; CDR3 length: 14; J gene: TRBJ1-2; CDR3 protein: CASSFTDRVEGYTF; CDR3 DNA: TGCGCCAGCAGCTTTACGGACAGGGTGGAAGGCTACACCTTC
D gene: TRBD2; V gene: TRBV7-2; clone size: many; CDR3 length: 15; J gene: TRBJ2-7; CDR3 protein: CASSLLLSGNSEQYF; CDR3 DNA: TGTGCCAGCAGCTTACTACTCAGCGGGAACAGCGAGCAGTACTTC
D gene: TRBD1; V gene: TRBV6-5; clone size: .; CDR3 length: 13; J gene: TRBJ1-1; CDR3 protein: CASSYVGDSRAFF; CDR3 DNA: TGTGCCAGCAGTTACGTGGGGGACAGTCGAGCTTTCTTT
D gene: .; V gene: TRBV28; clone size: many; CDR3 length: 16; J gene: TRBJ2-7; CDR3 protein: CASSPLLAPGRYEQYF; CDR3 DNA: TGTGCCAGCAGTCCGTTACTAGCCCCGGGGAGGTACGAGCAGTACTTC
D gene: TRBD1; V gene: TRBV4-1; clone size: many; CDR3 length: 16; J gene: TRBJ1-1; CDR3 protein: CASSQPAGGGNTEAFF; CDR3 DNA: TGCGCCAGCAGCCAACCCGCAGGGGGGGGGAACACTGAAGCTTTCTTT
D gene: TRBD2; V gene: TRBV11-1; clone size: many; CDR3 length: 16; J gene: TRBJ2-7; CDR3 protein: CASSSWTSGRAGEQYF; CDR3 DNA: TGTGCCAGCAGCTCCTGGACTAGCGGGAGGGCGGGCGAGCAGTACTTC
D gene: .; V gene: TRBV11-2; clone size: many; CDR3 length: 12; J gene: TRBJ2-7; CDR3 protein: CASSRRDYEQYF; CDR3 DNA: TGTGCCAGCAGCCGCCGGGACTACGAGCAGTACTTC
D gene: .; V gene: TRBV29-1; clone size: many; CDR3 length: 15; J gene: TRBJ2-1; CDR3 protein: CSVDGVRGRYNEQFF; CDR3 DNA: TGCAGCGTTGATGGGGTCAGGGGACGCTACAATGAGCAGTTCTTC
D gene: TRBD2; V gene: TRBV12-3/TRBV12-4; clone size: many; CDR3 length: 18; J gene: TRBJ2-5; CDR3 protein: CASSFRAEIAGFQETQYF; CDR3 DNA: TGTGCCAGCAGTTTCAGGGCCGAGATAGCGGGCTTCCAAGAGACCCAGTACTTC
D gene: TRBD1; V gene: TRBV19; clone size: many; CDR3 length: 15; J gene: TRBJ2-2; CDR3 protein: CASSIGTGDTGELFF; CDR3 DNA: TGTGCCAGTAGTATCGGGACAGGGGACACCGGGGAGCTGTTTTTT
D gene: .; V gene: TRBV27; clone size: many; CDR3 length: 14; J gene: TRBJ2-5; CDR3 protein: CASSLIAGSETQYF; CDR3 DNA: TGTGCCAGCAGTTTAATCGCAGGAAGTGAGACCCAGTACTTC
D gene: TRBD2; V gene: TRBV24-1; clone size: many; CDR3 length: 19; J gene: TRBJ2-2; CDR3 protein: CATSEAGTSGASNTGELFF; CDR3 DNA: TGTGCCACCAGTGAGGCCGGGACTAGCGGGGCCTCGAACACCGGGGAGCTGTTTTTT
D gene: .; V gene: TRBV7-8; clone size: many; CDR3 length: 14; J gene: TRBJ1-6; CDR3 protein: CASTGEEGNSPLHF; CDR3 DNA: TGTGCCAGCACCGGGGAGGAGGGCAATTCACCCCTCCACTTT
D gene: .; V gene: TRBV7-2; clone size: .; CDR3 length: 15; J gene: TRBJ2-5; CDR3 protein: CASSLEGGMGETQYF; CDR3 DNA: TGTGCCAGCAGCTTAGAGGGCGGGATGGGAGAGACCCAGTACTTC
D gene: .; V gene: TRBV27; clone size: many; CDR3 length: 14; J gene: TRBJ2-7; CDR3 protein: CATRDVWSSYEQYF; CDR3 DNA: TGTGCCACCCGGGACGTTTGGAGCTCCTACGAGCAGTACTTC
D gene: TRBD1; V gene: TRBV2; clone size: many; CDR3 length: 15; J gene: TRBJ2-7; CDR3 protein: CASSDGTGSPYEQYF; CDR3 DNA: TGTGCCAGCAGTGATGGGACAGGGTCCCCCTACGAGCAGTACTTC
D gene: TRBD1; V gene: TRBV27; clone size: many; CDR3 length: 16; J gene: TRBJ1-6; CDR3 protein: CASSFLDRARNSPLHF; CDR3 DNA: TGTGCCAGCAGTTTCCTGGACAGGGCCCGTAATTCACCCCTCCACTTT
D gene: TRBD1; V gene: TRBV11-2; clone size: many; CDR3 length: 16; J gene: TRBJ2-7; CDR3 protein: CASSLRADSGGDEQYF; CDR3 DNA: TGTGCCAGCAGCTTAAGGGCAGACTCAGGGGGCGACGAGCAGTACTTC
D gene: .; V gene: TRBV12-3/TRBV12-4; clone size: .; CDR3 length: 14; J gene: TRBJ2-7; CDR3 protein: CASSPASSSYEQYF; CDR3 DNA: TGTGCCAGCAGTCCAGCCTCAAGCTCCTACGAGCAGTACTTC
D gene: .; V gene: TRBV6-2/TRBV6-3; clone size: many; CDR3 length: 13; J gene: TRBJ2-3; CDR3 protein: CASSRGVPDTQYF; CDR3 DNA: TGTGCCAGCAGTAGAGGGGTACCAGATACGCAGTATTTT
D gene: .; V gene: TRBV5-1; clone size: .; CDR3 length: 16; J gene: TRBJ2-5; CDR3 protein: CASSLGDLPFPETQYF; CDR3 DNA: TGCGCCAGCAGCTTGGGGGACTTACCGTTCCCGGAGACCCAGTACTTC
D gene: .; V gene: TRBV2; clone size: .; CDR3 length: 14; J gene: TRBJ1-2; CDR3 protein: CASSVDLANYGYTF; CDR3 DNA: TGTGCCAGCAGTGTTGACCTAGCTAACTATGGCTACACCTTC